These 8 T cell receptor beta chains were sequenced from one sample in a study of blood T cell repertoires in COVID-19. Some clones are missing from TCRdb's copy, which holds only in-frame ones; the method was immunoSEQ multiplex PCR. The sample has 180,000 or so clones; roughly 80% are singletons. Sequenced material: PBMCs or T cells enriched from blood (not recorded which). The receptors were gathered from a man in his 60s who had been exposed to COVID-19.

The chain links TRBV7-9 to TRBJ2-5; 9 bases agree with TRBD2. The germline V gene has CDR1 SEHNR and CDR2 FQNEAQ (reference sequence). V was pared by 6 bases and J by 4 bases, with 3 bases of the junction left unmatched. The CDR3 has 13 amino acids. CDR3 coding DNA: TGTGCCAGCAGATTACTAGCGGGAGAGACCCAGTACTTC. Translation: CASRLLAGETQYF.

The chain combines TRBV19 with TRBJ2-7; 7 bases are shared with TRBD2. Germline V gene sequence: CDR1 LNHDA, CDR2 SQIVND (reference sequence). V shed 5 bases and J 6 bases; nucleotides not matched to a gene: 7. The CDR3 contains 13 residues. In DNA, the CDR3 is TGTGCCAGTAGTCTACTTCCGGGAGGCGAGCAGTACTTC. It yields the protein CASSLLPGGEQYF.

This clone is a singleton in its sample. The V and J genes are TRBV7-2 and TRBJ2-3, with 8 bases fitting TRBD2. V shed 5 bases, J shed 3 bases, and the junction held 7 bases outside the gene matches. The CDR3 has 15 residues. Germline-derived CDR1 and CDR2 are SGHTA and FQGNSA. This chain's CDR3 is CASSPGTRDTDTQYF. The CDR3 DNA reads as TGTGCCAGCAGCCCGGGGACTAGAGATACAGATACGCAGTATTTT.

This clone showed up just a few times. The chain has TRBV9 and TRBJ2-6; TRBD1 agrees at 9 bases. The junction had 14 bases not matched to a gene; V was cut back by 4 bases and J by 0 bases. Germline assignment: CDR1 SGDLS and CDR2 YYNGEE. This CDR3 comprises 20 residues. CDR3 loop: CASSLSPGQGAGSGANVLTF. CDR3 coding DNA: TGTGCCAGCAGCCTCAGTCCGGGACAGGGAGCGGGCTCTGGGGCCAACGTCCTGACTTTC.

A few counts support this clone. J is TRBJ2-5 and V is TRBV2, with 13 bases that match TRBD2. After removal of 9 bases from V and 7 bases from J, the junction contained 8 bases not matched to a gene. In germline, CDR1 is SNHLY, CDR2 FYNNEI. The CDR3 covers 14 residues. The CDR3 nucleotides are TGTGCCAGTGATACTAGCGGGAGGGCAGGGACCCAGTACTTC. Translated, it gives CASDTSGRAGTQYF.

CDR3 nucleotides: TGTGCCAGCAGCCCCTATGGGGGGTCCGGGGAGCTGTTTTTT. Its translation: CASSPYGGSGELFF. The chain links TRBV9 to TRBJ2-2, with a possible D match to TRBD2 (6 bases). The CDR3 contains 14 residues. Trimming removed 4 bases at V and 6 bases at J, with 13 bases between. Germline CDR1 reads SGDLS; CDR2 reads YYNGEE.

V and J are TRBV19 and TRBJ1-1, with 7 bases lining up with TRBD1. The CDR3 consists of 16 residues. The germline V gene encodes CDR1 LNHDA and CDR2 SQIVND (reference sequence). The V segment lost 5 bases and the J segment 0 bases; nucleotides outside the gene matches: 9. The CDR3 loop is CASSPPGQIMNTEAFF. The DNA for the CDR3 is TGTGCCAGTAGTCCGCCGGGACAGATCATGAACACTGAAGCTTTCTTT.

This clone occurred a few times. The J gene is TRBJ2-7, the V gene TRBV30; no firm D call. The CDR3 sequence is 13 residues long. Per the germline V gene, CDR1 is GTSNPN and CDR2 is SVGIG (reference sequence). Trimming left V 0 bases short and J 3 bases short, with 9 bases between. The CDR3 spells CAWSVLGLYEQYF. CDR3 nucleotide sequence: TGTGCCTGGAGTGTACTGGGCCTCTACGAGCAGTACTTC.